This entry describes one TCR beta chain. Its antigen is currently unknown. The data originate from a study of T cell responses to AZD1222 COVID-19 vaccine. The length of the CDR3 is 15 residues. Germline loops: CDR1 SGHRS, CDR2 YFSETQ. The V and J ends lost 4 bases and 8 bases, in that order; junction bases with no gene match: 9. Profiling relied on immunoSEQ multiplex PCR, and the TCRdb table lists in-frame clones only, not all of them. The table lists about 81,000 clones, around 93% of them singletons. Study conclusions and caveats: There were vaccine-associated CD4 TCRs across spike, dominant at 160-218 and 743-854. Donors in the cohort were predominantly white British and more often female, and clonal diversity was possibly underestimated. Without day 14 samples, only post-peak T cell repertoires were studied. Rises in breadth and depth of Spike-specific TCRs came after two AZD1222 doses.

This chain connects TRBV5-1 to TRBJ2-2; 9 bases are shared with TRBD1. Here the sequenced sample was peripheral blood, taken 28 days after the second AZD1222 dose. The TCR originated in an adult who received the AZD1222 COVID-19 vaccine. The CDR3 region is CASSVRTGVMGELFF. CDR3 DNA sequence: TGCGCCAGCAGCGTTCGGACAGGGGTGATGGGGGAGCTGTTTTTT.